This T cell receptor beta chain was recovered during a study of blood T cell repertoires in COVID-19. Study at large: The United States, Italy and Spain provided the acute and convalescent COVID-19 samples. T cells, B-cell-depleted T cells, or PBMCs supplied cDNA or gDNA.

J lost 0 bases, V lost 6 bases, and 4 bases had no gene match. The CDR3 has 14 residues. Germline lookup yields CDR1 SNHLY and CDR2 FYNNEI. Authors' data handling: Estimation of nucleated cell counts was performed using reference gene primer amplification. The table came from immunoSEQ multiplex PCR; TCRdb's copy has only in-frame clones and leaves some out. D and trimming were read from the DNA, whereas the V and J calls and clone size are those reported in that table. The profile shows 100,000 or so clones, almost 95% of them singletons. The V gene is TRBV2, the J gene TRBJ2-7; TRBD1 matches 8 bases. The receptor was isolated from a man aged 50 to 59 with active COVID-19. Specimen: peripheral blood. The CDR3 is CASSPDRDSYEQYF. The CDR3 DNA sequence: TGTGCCAGCAGCCCGGACAGGGACTCCTACGAGCAGTACTTC.